These T cell receptor beta chains were read from a single sample in a study of shared clonotypes between healthy human individuals. Clones were sequenced by immunoSEQ multiplex PCR, and TCRdb holds only the in-frame ones, with some missing. The sample records approximately 720,000 clones, less than 80% being singletons. Sequenced input: memory CD4+ T cells sorted from blood. The receptors here all came from a woman younger than 45 in good health. The CDR3 runs from the conserved cysteine through the conserved F or W. Fields, in order: clone size, V gene, J gene, D gene, CDR3 protein, CDR3 DNA. D genes are given only for firm matches. Only part of the rows carry a size: once, few, many, or a class if the clone is expanded.

once	TRBV6-5	TRBJ2-2	-	CASRTGSGELFF	TGTGCCAGCAGAACAGGGTCCGGGGAGCTGTTTTTT
-	TRBV28	TRBJ1-4	-	CASRAGTIALGKLFF	TGTGCCAGCAGGGCCGGGACAATCGCCCTGGGAAAACTGTTTTTT
-	TRBV28	TRBJ2-7	TRBD2	CASSLTGGTYEQYF	TGTGCCAGCAGTTTAACGGGAGGAACATACGAGCAGTACTTC
once	TRBV6-5	TRBJ1-2	-	CASSRDSRNYGYTF	TGTGCCAGCAGTAGAGACAGTAGGAACTATGGCTACACCTTC
-	TRBV29-1	TRBJ2-1	-	CSVARDNEQFF	TGCAGCGTGGCCAGGGACAATGAGCAGTTCTTC
-	TRBV2	TRBJ1-1	-	CASSEASWGAEAFF	TGTGCCAGCAGTGAAGCAAGCTGGGGCGCTGAAGCTTTCTTT
-	TRBV27	TRBJ2-3	-	CASSLKRGTDTQYF	TGTGCCAGCAGTTTAAAGCGGGGCACAGATACGCAGTATTTT
-	TRBV4-2	TRBJ2-1	TRBD2	CASSPSRAGVPYEQFF	TGTGCCAGCAGCCCCTCGAGGGCGGGAGTACCTTATGAGCAGTTCTTC
-	TRBV10-1	TRBJ2-1	-	CASSGRESAYNEQFF	TGCGCCAGCAGTGGACGGGAGAGTGCCTACAATGAGCAGTTCTTC
-	TRBV10-3	TRBJ1-2	TRBD1	CAISPKRGQGGGSYYGYTF	TGTGCCATCAGCCCAAAAAGAGGACAGGGCGGTGGGAGTTACTATGGCTACACCTTC
-	TRBV2	TRBJ1-1	TRBD1	CASIEHDRAATEAFF	TGTGCCAGCATCGAGCACGACAGGGCTGCCACTGAAGCTTTCTTT
-	TRBV11-2	TRBJ2-7	-	CASSPTGFGAEQYF	TGTGCCAGCAGCCCTACGGGGTTTGGAGCCGAGCAGTACTTC
few	TRBV7-8	TRBJ2-2	TRBD2	CASGAGETGELFF	TGTGCCAGCGGCGCGGGAGAGACCGGGGAGCTGTTTTTT
-	TRBV28	TRBJ2-4	-	CAGLKENIQYF	TGTGCCGGGCTAAAGGAAAACATTCAGTACTTC
-	TRBV18	TRBJ2-7	-	CASSRLGSEQYF	TGTGCCAGCTCACGACTTGGGTCCGAGCAGTACTTC
-	TRBV6-6	TRBJ1-1	-	CASSEVREAFF	TGTGCCAGCAGTGAGGTCCGTGAAGCTTTCTTT
many	TRBV27	TRBJ2-1	TRBD2	CASSLARTSGHEQFF	TGTGCCAGCAGTTTAGCTCGGACTAGTGGTCATGAGCAGTTCTTC
few	TRBV2	TRBJ2-5	-	CASLRVAWQTQYF	TGTGCCAGCCTACGGGTAGCTTGGCAGACCCAGTACTTC
-	TRBV15	TRBJ2-5	-	CATSRDLDGSVRTQYF	TGTGCCACCAGCAGAGACCTGGACGGCTCCGTAAGGACCCAGTACTTC
-	TRBV27	TRBJ2-7	TRBD1	CASSLRAGGPYEQYF	TGTGCCAGCAGTTTAAGGGCAGGGGGTCCCTACGAGCAGTACTTC
-	TRBV5-1	TRBJ2-5	TRBD1	CASRGQGLSRQETQYF	TGCGCCAGCAGGGGACAGGGGCTATCTCGGCAAGAGACCCAGTACTTC
-	TRBV10-3	TRBJ2-7	TRBD1	CAISESGTGGVQYF	TGTGCCATCAGTGAGTCGGGGACAGGGGGCGTGCAGTACTTC
-	TRBV6-4	TRBJ2-1	TRBD1	CASSDQTGNEQFF	TGTGCCAGCAGTGACCAGACAGGGAATGAGCAGTTCTTC
-	TRBV19	TRBJ1-1	TRBD1	CASSWKRGRGEAFF	TGTGCCAGTAGTTGGAAGAGGGGGCGCGGGGAAGCTTTCTTT
few	TRBV30	TRBJ2-2	TRBD2	CAWRQGVAGGLGELFF	TGTGCCTGGCGGCAGGGAGTAGCGGGAGGGCTCGGGGAGCTGTTTTTT
few	TRBV6-5	TRBJ1-1	TRBD1	CASSFGQGAAGTEAFF	TGTGCCAGCAGTTTCGGACAGGGGGCGGCTGGCACTGAAGCTTTCTTT
-	TRBV6-6	TRBJ2-5	-	CASSLPQETQYF	TGTGCCAGCAGCCTACCACAAGAGACCCAGTACTTC
once	TRBV7-9	TRBJ1-4	-	CASSFARGIGEKLFF	TGTGCCAGCAGCTTTGCTCGGGGAATCGGCGAAAAACTGTTTTTT
-	TRBV30	TRBJ2-7	-	CAWSASHLEQYF	TGTGCCTGGAGTGCCTCTCACCTCGAGCAGTACTTC
-	TRBV27	TRBJ1-5	TRBD1	CASRSQGASQPQHF	TGTGCCAGCAGATCACAGGGGGCAAGTCAGCCCCAGCATTTT
-	TRBV10-1	TRBJ2-7	-	CASSAPEERNPNYEQYF	TGCGCCAGCAGTGCTCCCGAGGAGCGGAACCCAAACTACGAGCAGTACTTC
-	TRBV27	TRBJ1-2	-	CASRGSANYGYTF	TGTGCCAGCAGGGGTTCAGCTAACTATGGCTACACCTTC
-	TRBV28	TRBJ2-7	TRBD2	CASSSPPSGTSSYEQYF	TGTGCCAGCAGTTCCCCCCCCTCCGGGACTAGCTCCTACGAGCAGTACTTC
few	TRBV25-1	TRBJ1-1	-	CASSALGQNTEAFF	TGTGCCAGCAGTGCACTAGGACAGAACACTGAAGCTTTCTTT
-	TRBV18	TRBJ2-7	TRBD1	CASSGQTGVGEQYF	TGTGCCAGCTCAGGACAGACAGGGGTGGGCGAGCAGTACTTC
few	TRBV14	TRBJ1-2	TRBD1	CASSHRTGAGYTF	TGTGCCAGCAGCCACCGGACAGGGGCTGGCTACACCTTC
-	TRBV7-2	TRBJ1-3	-	CASSWNAGNTIYF	TGTGCCAGCAGCTGGAACGCTGGAAACACCATATATTTT
-	TRBV11-2	TRBJ2-3	TRBD2	CASSSNRLAGVREAQYF	TGTGCCAGCAGCAGCAACAGACTAGCGGGAGTGAGGGAAGCGCAGTATTTT
-	TRBV29-1	TRBJ1-4	TRBD1	CSVEGTGDYEKLFF	TGCAGCGTTGAAGGGACAGGGGATTATGAAAAACTGTTTTTT
-	TRBV19	TRBJ2-5	-	CASSGQLQETQYF	TGTGCCAGTAGTGGGCAGCTCCAAGAGACCCAGTACTTC
-	TRBV7-6	TRBJ2-6	-	CASSLKGGGSGANVLTF	TGTGCCAGCAGCTTAAAGGGGGGTGGCTCTGGGGCCAACGTCCTGACTTTC
-	TRBV28	TRBJ2-1	TRBD2	CASRTLADSYNEQFF	TGTGCCAGCAGGACCCTAGCGGATTCCTACAATGAGCAGTTCTTC
-	TRBV19	TRBJ2-1	-	CASSRTANNEQFF	TGTGCCAGTAGTAGGACAGCTAACAATGAGCAGTTCTTC
many	TRBV9	TRBJ2-3	-	CASSVDLTGTDTQYF	TGTGCCAGCAGCGTAGACCTCACTGGCACAGATACGCAGTATTTT
few	TRBV5-1	TRBJ2-3	-	CASSFRQGAPDTQYF	TGCGCCAGCAGCTTCAGGCAGGGCGCCCCAGATACGCAGTATTTT
-	TRBV28	TRBJ2-6	-	CASGGWGYSGANVLTF	TGTGCCAGTGGGGGATGGGGATACTCTGGGGCCAACGTCCTGACTTTC
-	TRBV5-1	TRBJ2-7	-	CASSRTGQGPYEQYF	TGCGCCAGCAGCCGGACGGGACAAGGTCCCTACGAGCAGTACTTC
-	TRBV27	TRBJ1-1	TRBD1	CASTRGQGGTEAFF	TGTGCCAGCACTCGGGGACAGGGAGGCACTGAAGCTTTCTTT
-	TRBV25-1	TRBJ1-1	-	CASSEFKGSEAFF	TGTGCCAGCAGTGAATTCAAGGGTTCAGAAGCTTTCTTT
few	TRBV6-6	TRBJ1-1	-	CASSQGNGLNTEAFF	TGTGCCAGCAGCCAGGGGAACGGTTTGAACACTGAAGCTTTCTTT
few	TRBV5-1	TRBJ1-2	-	CASSSGPADPLYGYTF	TGCGCCAGCAGTTCGGGTCCGGCAGACCCCCTATATGGCTACACCTTC
-	TRBV7-9	TRBJ1-2	-	CASSLASGPAGYTF	TGTGCCAGCAGCTTAGCTTCGGGGCCCGCTGGCTACACCTTC